This T cell receptor (beta chain) was recorded in a study of blood T cells in healthy people across ages. The CDR3 covers 12 residues. CDR1 is MNHEY, CDR2 SMNVEV, per germline (reference sequence). V was pared by 5 bases and J by 12 bases, with 5 bases of the junction left unmatched. Overall study results and limits: CMV status of donors was unknown, possibly confounding expanded clonotype changes. Higher diversity and more naive CD4+ cells were features of long-lived donors, compared to aged donors. Naive and antigen-experienced cells could not be conclusively compared, given unsorted PBMCs.

For the second PCR, which ran for roughly 6 to 11 cycles, a sample-barcoded 5' primer and a J-beta primer mix were used. TCRdb re-derived calls from the 5' RACE reads in MiXCR, one entry per CDR3 protein. This table holds more than 500,000 distinct CDR3 sequences, around a quarter found once. This clonotype has only a few counts. Its antigen remains unidentified. Another study also made use of these data, one on T cells of mothers and their children. This second study notes: For cDNA synthesis, the complete extracted RNA was used (roughly 1.5 ug per 15 ul).

The specimen sequenced was blood. The V call is TRBV27, the J call TRBJ2-7, with 12 bases fitting TRBD1. The source is a boy aged 2-9 years in good health. The CDR3 spells CASSTGQGALYF. The CDR3 coding sequence is TGTGCCAGCAGTACGGGACAGGGGGCTTTGTACTTC.